This entry describes one TCR beta chain. CDR3 length: 15 amino acids. V was pared by 4 bases and J by 7 bases, with 7 bases of the junction left unmatched. Germline CDR1 and CDR2: LNHDA and SQIVND (reference sequence). The data belong to a study of blood T cell repertoires in COVID-19. Study information: Spain, Italy and the United States supplied samples that represented acute and convalescent COVID-19. T cells, B-cell-depleted T cells, or PBMCs provided the cDNA or gDNA that served as material.

Under the authors' procedure: Quantification of nucleated cells was approximated via reference gene primer amplification. Using immunoSEQ multiplex PCR, the repertoire was profiled, and TCRdb retains in-frame clones only, with some absent. That table is the source of V, J and clone size, and D and trimming were worked out from the DNA. Altogether 200,000 or so clones are present, 70% to 90% being singletons, with the ten largest covering over 2.5%. Sequencing was performed on peripheral blood. The receptor was derived from a man aged 60 to 75 with acute or convalescent COVID-19. The chain couples TRBV19 to TRBJ1-5, with TRBD1 identical over 10 bases. DNA of the CDR3: TGTGCCAGTAGTACGACAGGGGGCCGAGGACAGCCCCAGCATTTT. This codes for CASSTTGGRGQPQHF.